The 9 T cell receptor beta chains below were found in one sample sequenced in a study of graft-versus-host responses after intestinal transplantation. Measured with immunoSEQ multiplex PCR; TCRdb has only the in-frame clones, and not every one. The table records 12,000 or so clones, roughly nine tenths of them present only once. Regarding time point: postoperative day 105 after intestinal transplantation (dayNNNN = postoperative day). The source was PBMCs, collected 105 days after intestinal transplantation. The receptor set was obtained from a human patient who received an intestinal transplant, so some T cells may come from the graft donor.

CDR3 residues: CASSPLFRVNPYEQYF. CDR3 DNA sequence: TGTGCCAGCAGCCCCCTATTCAGGGTAAACCCCTACGAGCAGTACTTC. This rearrangement joins TRBV7-9 to TRBJ2-7, with D possibly matching TRBD1 (5 bases). Trimming removed 5 bases at V and 2 bases at J, with 19 bases between. Germline-derived CDR1 and CDR2 are SEHNR and FQNEAQ (reference sequence). The CDR3 is 16 residues long.

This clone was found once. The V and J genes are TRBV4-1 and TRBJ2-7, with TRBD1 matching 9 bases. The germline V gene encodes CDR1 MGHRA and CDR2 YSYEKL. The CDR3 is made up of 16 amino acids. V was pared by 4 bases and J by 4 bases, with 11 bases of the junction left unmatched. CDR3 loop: CASSRTGTGIGYEQYF. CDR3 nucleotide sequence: TGCGCCAGCAGCCGCACCGGGACAGGGATTGGATACGAGCAGTACTTC.

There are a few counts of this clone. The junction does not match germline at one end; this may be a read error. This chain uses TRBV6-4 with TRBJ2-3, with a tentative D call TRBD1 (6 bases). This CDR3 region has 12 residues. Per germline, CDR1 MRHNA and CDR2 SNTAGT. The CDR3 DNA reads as TGTGCCTGCAGTGCAGGGGTGGATACGCAGTATTTT. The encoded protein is CACSAGVDTQYF.

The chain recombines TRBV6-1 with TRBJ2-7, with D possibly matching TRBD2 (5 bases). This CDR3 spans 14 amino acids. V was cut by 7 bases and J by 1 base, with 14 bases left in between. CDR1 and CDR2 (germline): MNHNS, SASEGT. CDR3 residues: CASNVGAPSYEQYF. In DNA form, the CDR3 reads TGTGCCAGCAATGTGGGAGCGCCTTCCTACGAGCAGTACTTC.

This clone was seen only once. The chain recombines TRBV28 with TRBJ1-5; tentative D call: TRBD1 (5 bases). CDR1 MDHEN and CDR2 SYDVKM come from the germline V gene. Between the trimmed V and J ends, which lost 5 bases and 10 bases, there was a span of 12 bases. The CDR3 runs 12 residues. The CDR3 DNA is TGTGCCAGCAGTCTCGCAGGGATTCCCCAGCATTTT. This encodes CASSLAGIPQHF.

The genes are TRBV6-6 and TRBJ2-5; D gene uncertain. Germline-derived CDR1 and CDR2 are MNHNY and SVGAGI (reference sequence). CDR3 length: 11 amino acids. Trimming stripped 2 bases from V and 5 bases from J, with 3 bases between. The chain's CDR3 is CASSYGETQYF. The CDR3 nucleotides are TGTGCCAGCAGTTACGGGGAGACCCAGTACTTC.

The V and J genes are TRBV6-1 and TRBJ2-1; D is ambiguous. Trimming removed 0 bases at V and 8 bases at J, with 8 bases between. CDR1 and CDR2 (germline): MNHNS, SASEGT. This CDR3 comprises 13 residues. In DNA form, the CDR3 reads TGTGCCAGCAGTGAAGCTAGTCACTATGAGCAGTTCTTC. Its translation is CASSEASHYEQFF.

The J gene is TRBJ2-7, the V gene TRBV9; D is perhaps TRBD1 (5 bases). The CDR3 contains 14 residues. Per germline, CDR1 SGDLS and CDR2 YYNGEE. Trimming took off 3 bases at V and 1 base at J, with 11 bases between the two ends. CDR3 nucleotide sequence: TGTGCCAGCAGCGCTCTAGACAGTTCCTACGAGCAGTACTTC. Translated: CASSALDSSYEQYF.

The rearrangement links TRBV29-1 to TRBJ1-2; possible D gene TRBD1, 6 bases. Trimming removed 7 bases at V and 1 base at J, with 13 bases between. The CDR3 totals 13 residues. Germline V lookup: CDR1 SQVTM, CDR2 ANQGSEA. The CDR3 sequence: CSASRGDNYGYTF. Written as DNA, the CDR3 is TGCAGCGCCTCAAGGGGGGATAACTATGGCTACACCTTC.